The 21 T cell receptor beta chains reported below all come from one sample, sequenced in a study of identifying expanded T cells in peripheral blood (dated by TCRdb to between 2018 and 2021). Library creation used the immunoSEQ multiplex PCR assay. This is the immuneACCESS table as TCRdb keeps it, with only in-frame sequences that have V and J called. A part of the clones is gone; compared with another copy, unresolved V genes explain less than half, and the rest is unexplained. The sample table shows some 95,000 clones, and over 75% are seen once. The ten largest clones capture approximately 5.2% of the sample. The sequenced sample was blood. The receptors derive from a person aged 18 to 70 in good health.

The chain has TRBV27 and TRBJ2-5, with D hard to call. CDR1 and CDR2 (germline): MNHEY, SMNVEV (reference sequence). V was trimmed by 0 bases and J by 4 bases, leaving 6 bases between them. The CDR3 has 13 amino acids. The CDR3 nucleotides read TGTGCCAGCAGTTTATCCCCCCGAGAGACCCAGTACTTC. Protein sequence: CASSLSPRETQYF.

V and J are TRBV15 and TRBJ2-5; 7 nucleotides agree with TRBD1. The CDR3 is made up of 14 amino acids. With V trimmed by 3 bases and J by 2 bases, 3 bases remained unmatched. Germline V gene sequence: CDR1 LNHNV, CDR2 YYDKDF (reference sequence). The CDR3 DNA reads as TGTGCCACCAGCAGTCGACAGGGTCAAGAGACCCAGTACTTC. Translating gives CATSSRQGQETQYF.

The chain joins TRBV13 to TRBJ1-2, with 9 bases fitting TRBD1. Trimming removed 8 bases from V and 2 bases from J; junction bases left unmatched: 18. The CDR3 loop spans 18 amino acids. The germline V gene encodes CDR1 PRHDT and CDR2 FYEKMQ (reference sequence). The CDR3 coding sequence is TGTGCCAGCGAGATCCACAGGGGGCTTGGGGCCCCCAACTATGGCTACACCTTC. The encoded protein is CASEIHRGLGAPNYGYTF.

This sequence joins TRBV18 and TRBJ1-2; 9 bases fit TRBD1. With V trimmed by 3 bases and J by 3 bases, 11 bases remained unmatched. Germline CDR1 and CDR2: KGHSH and LQKENI. The CDR3 runs 17 residues. The DNA for the CDR3 is TGTGCCAGCTCACCGACGACCGGGACAGGGATGGACTATGGCTACACCTTC. Translating gives CASSPTTGTGMDYGYTF.

The chain combines TRBV7-8 with TRBJ2-5; possibly TRBD1 or TRBD2 for D (6 bases each). This CDR3 comprises 17 residues. Germline CDR1 SGHVS, CDR2 FQNEAQ. V was trimmed by 7 bases and J by 3 bases, leaving 24 bases between them. The DNA for the CDR3 is TGTGCCAGCACCTCAAAACCATCAGGGGAGGTTAAAGAGACCCAGTACTTC. It codes for CASTSKPSGEVKETQYF.

The chain links TRBV30 to TRBJ1-1, with D unresolved. The V end lost 5 bases, the J end lost 7 bases, and 5 bases lay between the germline ends. The germline V gene encodes CDR1 GTSNPN and CDR2 SVGIG (reference sequence). The CDR3 spans 9 residues. The CDR3: CAWGREAFF. CDR3 DNA: TGTGCCTGGGGCCGTGAAGCTTTCTTT.

The chain has TRBV2 and TRBJ1-2, with 10 bases fitting TRBD1. Germline values: CDR1 SNHLY, CDR2 FYNNEI. Trimming took 6 bases from V and 2 from J; bases not matched to a gene: 3. The CDR3 contains 14 residues. The CDR3 DNA sequence: TGTGCCAGCAGGGCGACAGGGGGCAACTATGGCTACACCTTC. Translation gives CASRATGGNYGYTF.

CDR3 sequence reads: CASSRPGQGNQPQHF. The CDR3 DNA reads TGTGCCAGCAGCCGCCCGGGACAGGGAAATCAGCCCCAGCATTTT. The genes are TRBV5-8 and TRBJ1-5; 9 bases fit TRBD1. This CDR3 region has 15 residues. In germline, CDR1 is SGHTS, CDR2 YDEGEE. V gave up 4 bases and J gave up 4 bases; unmatched junction bases: 6.

The chain joins TRBV7-2 to TRBJ2-3; D could derive from TRBD1 or TRBD2 (5 bases each). Trimming took off 5 bases at V and 1 base at J, with 16 bases between the two ends. The CDR3 runs 16 residues. Germline CDR1 and CDR2: SGHTA and FQGNSA. CDR3 DNA sequence: TGTGCCAGCAGCCCCACGAATAGGGGAGGCACAGATACGCAGTATTTT. Amino acids: CASSPTNRGGTDTQYF. Variable domain in full (rest from reference TRBV7-2 and TRBJ2-3): GAGVSQSPSNKVTEKGKDVELRCDPISGHTALYWYRQSLGQGLEFLIYFQGNSAPDKSGLPSDRFSAERTGGSVSTLTIQRTQQEDSAVYLCASSPTNRGGTDTQYFGPGTRLTVL.

This clone was observed a few times. The rearrangement uses TRBV6-5 and TRBJ1-2; 9 bases are shared with TRBD1. The CDR3 covers 13 residues. The ends lost 10 bases at V and 2 bases at J; junction bases unmatched: 5. Germline V gene lookup returns CDR1 MNHEY and CDR2 SVGAGI. CDR3 coding DNA: TGTGCCATCCGGACAGGGGTGAACTATGGCTACACCTTC. It is translated as CAIRTGVNYGYTF.

The chain carries TRBV9 and TRBJ2-2, with a weak D call TRBD1 (6 bases). With 4 bases removed from V and 0 bases from J, the gap between germline ends came to 10 bases. Germline V gives CDR1 SGDLS, CDR2 YYNGEE. This CDR3 spans 15 amino acids. The DNA of the CDR3 is TGTGCCAGCAGCACCGGGACATCGAACACCGGGGAGCTGTTTTTT. This encodes CASSTGTSNTGELFF.

Relative to its sample, this clone is large. The chain recombines TRBV4-1 with TRBJ2-3; D is perhaps TRBD1 or TRBD2 (6 bases each). V gave up 0 bases and J gave up 0 bases, with 10 bases separating them. Germline-derived CDR1 and CDR2 are MGHRA and YSYEKL. The CDR3 loop spans 16 amino acids. CDR3 coding DNA: TGCGCCAGCAGCCAAGACGGGGGCACTAGCACAGATACGCAGTATTTT. Its translation: CASSQDGGTSTDTQYF.

The J gene is TRBJ1-5, the V gene TRBV9; possibly TRBD1 for D (5 bases). With 3 bases removed from V and 4 bases from J, the gap between germline ends came to 8 bases. The CDR3 extends over 13 amino acids. Germline values: CDR1 SGDLS, CDR2 YYNGEE. The CDR3 DNA reads TGTGCCAGCAGCGGACAGCCAAATCAGCCCCAGCATTTT. It yields the protein CASSGQPNQPQHF.

For this clone: Germline is not matched at one junction end, which may reflect a read error. V and J are TRBV7-9 and TRBJ2-5; TRBD2 matches 7 bases. CDR3 length: 12 residues. Germline assignment: CDR1 SEHNR and CDR2 FQNEAQ (reference sequence). In nucleotides, the CDR3 is TGTGCCAGCAGCTTAGAGGCGGGAGCCTCGGACTTC. Translating gives CASSLEAGASDF.

The V gene is TRBV27, the J gene TRBJ2-3; the match to TRBD2 covers 7 bases. The CDR3 totals 17 residues. Germline loops: CDR1 MNHEY, CDR2 SMNVEV (reference sequence). Trimming removed 2 bases from V and 3 bases from J; junction bases left unmatched: 11. The CDR3, as DNA: TGTGCCAGCAGTTTAATCCCTCAGGGTAGCGGGACAGATACGCAGTATTTT. Protein product: CASSLIPQGSGTDTQYF.

This chain's CDR3 is CASRKDRGPFFEQYF. The CDR3 DNA follows: TGTGCCAGCAGGAAGGACAGGGGGCCCTTCTTCGAGCAGTACTTC. The chain couples TRBV5-6 to TRBJ2-7, with 11 bases aligning to TRBD1. The CDR3 extends over 15 amino acids. CDR1 is SGHDT, CDR2 YYEEEE, per germline. With 5 bases clipped from V and 6 bases from J, the junction kept 10 bases outside the gene matches.

Comments on this clone: The same CDR3 arises from other DNA sequences in this sample as well. The V gene is TRBV11-2, the J gene TRBJ1-3; D gene ambiguous. CDR3 length equals 13 residues. Germline CDR1 reads SGHAT; CDR2 reads FQNNGV. Trimming stripped 3 bases from V and 4 bases from J, with 7 bases between. The CDR3 sequence is CASSLAQGNTIYF. CDR3 nucleotide sequence: TGTGCCAGCAGCTTGGCCCAGGGAAACACCATATATTTT.

This clone appeared a single time. As DNA, the CDR3 is TGTGCCTGGAGTGTAAGGACAGGGTGGCGAGAGACCCAGTACTTC. It codes for CAWSVRTGWRETQYF. The chain links TRBV30 to TRBJ2-5; 8 bases line up with TRBD1. CDR1 and CDR2 from the germline V gene are GTSNPN and SVGIG (reference sequence). Unmatched junction bases numbered 7, after V lost 0 bases and J lost 4 bases. This CDR3 comprises 15 residues.

The genes are TRBV19 and TRBJ1-2; TRBD1 is a possible D gene (6 bases). The CDR3 covers 15 residues. V was trimmed by 8 bases and J by 0 bases, leaving 16 bases between them. The germline gives CDR1 LNHDA, CDR2 SQIVND (reference sequence). The CDR3 loop reads CASQQFRGANYGYTF. The CDR3 bases are TGTGCCAGTCAACAATTCAGGGGAGCTAACTATGGCTACACCTTC.

This chain connects TRBV11-2 to TRBJ2-3, with 9 nucleotides matching TRBD1. The length of the CDR3 is 18 residues. Trimming took 1 base from V and 2 from J; bases not matched to a gene: 10. Germline V gives CDR1 SGHAT, CDR2 FQNNGV. The CDR3 region is CASSLGGAGTGITDTQYF. CDR3 nucleotides: TGTGCCAGCAGCTTAGGGGGCGCCGGGACAGGGATCACAGATACGCAGTATTTT.

The V and J genes are TRBV7-2 and TRBJ2-5; TRBD2 agrees at 16 bases. Germline V gene lookup returns CDR1 SGHTA and CDR2 FQGNSA. This CDR3 has 19 amino acids. V was pared by 1 base and J by 5 bases, with 10 bases of the junction left unmatched. CDR3 residues: CASSLEVLGLAGGLETQYF. For the CDR3, the DNA is TGTGCCAGCAGCTTAGAGGTTTTGGGACTAGCGGGAGGGTTGGAGACCCAGTACTTC.